This is a list of T cell receptor beta chains from one sample in a study of T cells in Graves' hyperthyroidism and ophthalmopathy. TCRdb re-analysed the multiplex PCR reads in MiXCR, keeping a single row per CDR3 protein. The sample lists roughly 420,000 distinct CDR3 sequences; approximately 14% were seen once. The sequenced sample was blood. The source is a woman aged 18-30 years with Graves' hyperthyroidism. Each CDR3 is given with its conserved first and last residue. D genes are given only for firm matches. Not every row has a clone size; where given, it reads once, few, many or a size class.

size	V	D	J	DNA	CDR3
NA	TRBV28	NA	TRBJ2-7	TGCGCCAGCAGCCAGGCCCAGTGGGACGAGCAGTACTTC	CASSQAQWDEQYF
many	TRBV7-3	NA	TRBJ2-3	TGTGCCAGCAGCTTACTCCAGGGTACGCAGTATTTT	CASSLLQGTQYF
few	TRBV7-7	NA	TRBJ2-2	TGTGCTAGCAGCCCTTCGCCCGCGAACACCGGGGAGCTGTTTTTT	CASSPSPANTGELFF
few	TRBV19	NA	TRBJ1-2	TGTGCCAGTAGTATGCAGGCAGTGAGATATGGCTACACCTTC	CASSMQAVRYGYTF
many	TRBV5-1	TRBD1	TRBJ2-1	TGCGCCAGCAGCTTCGGGCAGGGGGCTAGGAATGAGCAGTTCTTC	CASSFGQGARNEQFF
NA	TRBV3-1	TRBD1	TRBJ2-1	TGTGCCAGCAGTAGGACAGGACAAACTTGGGATGAGCAGTTCTTC	CASSRTGQTWDEQFF
many	TRBV28	NA	TRBJ2-7	TGTGCCAGCAGTTTAGCGCAGGTAGGGGCTGAGCAGTACTTC	CASSLAQVGAEQYF
many	TRBV3-1	NA	TRBJ2-1	TGTGCCAGCTTAATGGGGGTGAACGAGCAGTTCTTC	CASLMGVNEQFF
many	TRBV12-3/TRBV12-4	NA	TRBJ2-3	TGTGCCAGCAGCCCGTCCGGTACGCAGTATTTT	CASSPSGTQYF
few	TRBV20-1	NA	TRBJ1-2	TGCAGTGCTAAGCAAGGGGATGGCTACACCTTC	CSAKQGDGYTF
NA	TRBV20-1	TRBD1	TRBJ2-7	TGCAGTGCTAGAAATCTCTTCCGGGACAGCTCCTACGAGCAGTACTTC	CSARNLFRDSSYEQYF
few	TRBV13	TRBD1	TRBJ1-4	TGTGCCAGCAGCGGTCGGACAGGGGCAGGAGTTGAAAAACTGTTTTTT	CASSGRTGAGVEKLFF
few	TRBV10-3	TRBD2	TRBJ2-3	TGTGCCATCACCTCCACTCCCCGCGGGGGGGCAACAGATACGCAGTATTTT	CAITSTPRGGATDTQYF
many	TRBV7-2	TRBD1	TRBJ2-1	TGTGCCAGCAGCCACTCGGACAGGGGGGGTTATGAGCAGTTCTTC	CASSHSDRGGYEQFF
NA	TRBV4-1	NA	TRBJ1-1	TGCGCCAGCAGCCAAGATTCGGATTTCATGAACACTGAAGCTTTCTTT	CASSQDSDFMNTEAFF
NA	TRBV20-1	NA	TRBJ2-2	TGCAGTGCTAGAGGGGACGATCCCCGACAGGTGCTGACCGGGGAGCTGTTTTTT	CSARGDDPRQVLTGELFF
NA	TRBV29-1	TRBD1	TRBJ2-2	TGCAGCGGACAGGGGGCTGGGGAGCTGTTTTTT	CSGQGAGELFF
few	TRBV12-3/TRBV12-4	NA	TRBJ2-1	TGTGCCAGCAGTTTCCCAACGCTAGAGGCAAATGAGCAGTTCTTC	CASSFPTLEANEQFF
many	TRBV7-6	NA	TRBJ2-7	TGTGCCAGCAGCCCCCAGGGCGGGGGCCTCTCCTACGAGCAGTACTTC	CASSPQGGGLSYEQYF
NA	TRBV28	NA	TRBJ1-2	TGTGCCAGCAGTTTTTCGGACAGTAACTATGGCTACACCTTC	CASSFSDSNYGYTF
many	TRBV12-3/TRBV12-4	TRBD1	TRBJ1-6	TGTGCCAGCAGCGGAGGGGGCGATTCACCCCTCCACTTT	CASSGGGDSPLHF
few	TRBV19	NA	TRBJ1-2	TGTGCCAGTAGTCCCGGGACACTTTCCTATGGCTACACCTTC	CASSPGTLSYGYTF
many	TRBV27	NA	TRBJ2-7	TGTGCCAGCAGTTTAGCCCTGGACAGAGCCTACGAGCAGTACTTC	CASSLALDRAYEQYF
many	TRBV20-1	TRBD1	TRBJ2-7	TGCAGTGCTACGCCCCCTACGGGACAGTTCCTCTACGAGCAGTACTTC	CSATPPTGQFLYEQYF
many	TRBV7-8	TRBD1	TRBJ2-1	TGTGCCAGCAGCCTAGACAGGGGTTCCTACAATGAGCAGTTCTTC	CASSLDRGSYNEQFF